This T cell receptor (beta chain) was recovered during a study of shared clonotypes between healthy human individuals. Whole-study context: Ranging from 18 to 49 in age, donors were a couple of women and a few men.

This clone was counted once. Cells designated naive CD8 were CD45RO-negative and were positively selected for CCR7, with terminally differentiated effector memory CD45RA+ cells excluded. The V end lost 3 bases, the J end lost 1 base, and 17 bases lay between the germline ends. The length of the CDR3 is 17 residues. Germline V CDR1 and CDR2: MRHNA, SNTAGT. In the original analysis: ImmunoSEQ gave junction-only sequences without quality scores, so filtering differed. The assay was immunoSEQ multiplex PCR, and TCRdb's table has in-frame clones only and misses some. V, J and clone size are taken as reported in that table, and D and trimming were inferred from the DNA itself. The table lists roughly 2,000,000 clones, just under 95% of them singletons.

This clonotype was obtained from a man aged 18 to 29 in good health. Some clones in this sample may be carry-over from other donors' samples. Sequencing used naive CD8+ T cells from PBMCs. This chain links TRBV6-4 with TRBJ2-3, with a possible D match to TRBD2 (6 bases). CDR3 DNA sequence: TGTGCCAGCAGTGAAAACGGGAGAGGTTGGGGCACAGATACGCAGTATTTT. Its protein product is CASSENGRGWGTDTQYF.